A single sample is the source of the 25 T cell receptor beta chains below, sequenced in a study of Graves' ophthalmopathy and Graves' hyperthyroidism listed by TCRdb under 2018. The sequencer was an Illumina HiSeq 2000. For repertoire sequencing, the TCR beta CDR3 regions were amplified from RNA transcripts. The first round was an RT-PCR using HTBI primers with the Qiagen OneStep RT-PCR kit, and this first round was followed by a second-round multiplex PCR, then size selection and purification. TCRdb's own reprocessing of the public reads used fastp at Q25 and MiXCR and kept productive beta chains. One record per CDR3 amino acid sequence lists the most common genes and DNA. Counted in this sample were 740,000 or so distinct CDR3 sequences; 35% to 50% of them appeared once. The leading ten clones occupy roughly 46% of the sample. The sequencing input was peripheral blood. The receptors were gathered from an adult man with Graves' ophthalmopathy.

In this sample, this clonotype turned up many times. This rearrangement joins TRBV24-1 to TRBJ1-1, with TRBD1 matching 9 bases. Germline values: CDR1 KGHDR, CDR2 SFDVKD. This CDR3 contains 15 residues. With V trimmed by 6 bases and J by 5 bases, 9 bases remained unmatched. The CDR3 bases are TGTGCCACCAGTCCCACCGGGACAGGGCTGACTGAAGCTTTCTTT. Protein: CATSPTGTGLTEAFF.

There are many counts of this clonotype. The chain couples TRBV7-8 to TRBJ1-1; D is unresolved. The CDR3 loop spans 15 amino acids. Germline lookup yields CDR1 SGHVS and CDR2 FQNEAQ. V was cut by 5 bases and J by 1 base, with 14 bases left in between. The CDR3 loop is CASSHHGKQNTEAFF. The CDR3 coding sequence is TGTGCCAGCAGCCATCATGGGAAGCAGAACACTGAAGCTTTCTTT.

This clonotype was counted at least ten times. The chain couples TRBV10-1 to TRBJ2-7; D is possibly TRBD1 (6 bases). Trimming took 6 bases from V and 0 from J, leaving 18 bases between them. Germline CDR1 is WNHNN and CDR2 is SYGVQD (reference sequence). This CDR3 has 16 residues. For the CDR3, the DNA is TGCGCCAGCAGCCCCTCCGGGACAAATGTCTCCTACGAGCAGTACTTC. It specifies CASSPSGTNVSYEQYF.

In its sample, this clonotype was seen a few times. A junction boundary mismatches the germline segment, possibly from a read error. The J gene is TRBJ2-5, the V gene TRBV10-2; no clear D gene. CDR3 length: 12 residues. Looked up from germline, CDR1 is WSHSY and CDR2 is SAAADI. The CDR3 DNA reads TGTGCCAGCAGTTCCACTGAGGAGACCCAGTACTTC. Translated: CASSSTEETQYF.

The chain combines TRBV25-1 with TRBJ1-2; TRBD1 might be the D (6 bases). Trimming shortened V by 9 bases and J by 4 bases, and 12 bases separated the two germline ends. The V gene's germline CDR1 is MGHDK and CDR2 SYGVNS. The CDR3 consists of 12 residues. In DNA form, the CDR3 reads TGTGCCAGAAGCGGGACAACCTATGGCTACACCTTC. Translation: CARSGTTYGYTF.

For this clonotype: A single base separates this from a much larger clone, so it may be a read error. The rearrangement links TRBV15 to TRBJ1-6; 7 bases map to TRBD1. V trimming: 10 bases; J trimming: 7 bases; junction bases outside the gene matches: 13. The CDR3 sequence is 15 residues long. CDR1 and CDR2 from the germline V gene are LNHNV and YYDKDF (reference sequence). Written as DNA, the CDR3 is TGTGCCAGCAGTCCCTCGGGACAGCAAAATTCACCCCTCCACTTT. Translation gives CASSPSGQQNSPLHF.

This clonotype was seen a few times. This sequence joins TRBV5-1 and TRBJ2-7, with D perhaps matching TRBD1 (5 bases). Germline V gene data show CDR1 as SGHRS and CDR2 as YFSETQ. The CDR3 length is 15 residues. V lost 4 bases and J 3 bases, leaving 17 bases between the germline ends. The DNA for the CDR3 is TGCGCCAGCAGCAGATCAGGGAATTTGGACTACGAGCAGTACTTC. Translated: CASSRSGNLDYEQYF.

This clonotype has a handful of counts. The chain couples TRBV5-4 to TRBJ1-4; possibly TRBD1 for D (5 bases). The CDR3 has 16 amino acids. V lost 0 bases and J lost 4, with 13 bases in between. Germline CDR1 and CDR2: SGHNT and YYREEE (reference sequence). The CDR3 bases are TGTGCCAGCAGCTTGGGACAGACGGGGGGTAATGAAAAACTGTTTTTT. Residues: CASSLGQTGGNEKLFF.

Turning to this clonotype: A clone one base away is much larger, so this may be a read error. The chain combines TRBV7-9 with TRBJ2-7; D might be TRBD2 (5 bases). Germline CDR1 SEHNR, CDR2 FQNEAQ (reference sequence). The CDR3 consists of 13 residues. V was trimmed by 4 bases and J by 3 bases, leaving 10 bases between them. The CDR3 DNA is TGTGCCAGCAGCTCCAACCGGGACTACGAGCAGTACTTC. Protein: CASSSNRDYEQYF.

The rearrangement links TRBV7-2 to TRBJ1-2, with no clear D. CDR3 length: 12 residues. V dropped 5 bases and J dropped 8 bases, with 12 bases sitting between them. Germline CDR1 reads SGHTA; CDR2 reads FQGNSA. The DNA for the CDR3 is TGTGCCAGCAGCCACTGGAGAGGGGGCTACACCTTC. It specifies CASSHWRGGYTF.

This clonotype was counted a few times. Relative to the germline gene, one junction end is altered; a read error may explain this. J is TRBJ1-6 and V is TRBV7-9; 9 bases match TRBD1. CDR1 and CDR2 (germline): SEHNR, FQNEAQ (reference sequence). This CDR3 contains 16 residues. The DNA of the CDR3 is TGCGCCAGCAGCGCACAGGGGGCGACCTATAATTCACCCCTCCACTTT. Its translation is CASSAQGATYNSPLHF.

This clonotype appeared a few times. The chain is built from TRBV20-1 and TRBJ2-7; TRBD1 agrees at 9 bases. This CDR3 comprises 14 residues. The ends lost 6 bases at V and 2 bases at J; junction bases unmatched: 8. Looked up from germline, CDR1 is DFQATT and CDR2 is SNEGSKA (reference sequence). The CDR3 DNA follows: TGCAGTGCCGACCCGGGACAGGGAACCTACGAGCAGTACTTC. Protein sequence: CSADPGQGTYEQYF.

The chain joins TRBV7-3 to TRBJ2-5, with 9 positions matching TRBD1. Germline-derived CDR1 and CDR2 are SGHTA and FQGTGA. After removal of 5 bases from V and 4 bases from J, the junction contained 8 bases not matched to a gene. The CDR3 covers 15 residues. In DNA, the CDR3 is TGTGCCAGCAGCCACATACAGGGGGCGCGAGAGACCCAGTACTTC. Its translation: CASSHIQGARETQYF.

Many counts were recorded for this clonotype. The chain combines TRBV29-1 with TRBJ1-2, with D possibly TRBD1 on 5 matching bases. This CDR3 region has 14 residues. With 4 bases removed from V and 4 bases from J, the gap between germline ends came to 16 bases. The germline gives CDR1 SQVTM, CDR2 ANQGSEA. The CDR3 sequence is CSVVAPWGSYGYTF. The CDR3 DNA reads TGCAGCGTTGTAGCCCCATGGGGGAGCTATGGCTACACCTTC. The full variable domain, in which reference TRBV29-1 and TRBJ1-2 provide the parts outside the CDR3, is SAVISQKPSRDICQRGTSLTIQCQVDSQVTMMFWYRQQPGQSLTLIATANQGSEATYESGFVIDKFPISRPNLTFSTLTVSNMSPEDSSIYLCSVVAPWGSYGYTFGSGTRLTVV.

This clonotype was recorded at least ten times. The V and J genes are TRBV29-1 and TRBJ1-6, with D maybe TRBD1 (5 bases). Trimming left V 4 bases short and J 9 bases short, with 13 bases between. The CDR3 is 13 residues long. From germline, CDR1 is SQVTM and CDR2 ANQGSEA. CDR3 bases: TGCAGCGTTGCGGCAGATAGGGGTTCACCCCTCCACTTT. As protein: CSVAADRGSPLHF. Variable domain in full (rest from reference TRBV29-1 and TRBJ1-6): SAVISQKPSRDICQRGTSLTIQCQVDSQVTMMFWYRQQPGQSLTLIATANQGSEATYESGFVIDKFPISRPNLTFSTLTVSNMSPEDSSIYLCSVAADRGSPLHFGNGTRLTVT.

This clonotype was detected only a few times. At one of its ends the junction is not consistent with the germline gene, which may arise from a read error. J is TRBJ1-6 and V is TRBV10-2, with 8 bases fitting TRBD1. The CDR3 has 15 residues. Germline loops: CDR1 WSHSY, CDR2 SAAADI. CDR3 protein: CASSPRQGLDSPLHF. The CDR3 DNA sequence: TGTGCCAGCTCACCACGACAGGGGCTGGATTCACCCCTCCACTTT.

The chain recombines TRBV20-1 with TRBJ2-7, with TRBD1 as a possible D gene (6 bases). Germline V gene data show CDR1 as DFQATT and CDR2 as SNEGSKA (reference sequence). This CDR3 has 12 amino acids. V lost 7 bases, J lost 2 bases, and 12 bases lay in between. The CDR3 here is CSVQGRTYEQYF. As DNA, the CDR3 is TGCAGTGTTCAGGGGAGAACCTACGAGCAGTACTTC.

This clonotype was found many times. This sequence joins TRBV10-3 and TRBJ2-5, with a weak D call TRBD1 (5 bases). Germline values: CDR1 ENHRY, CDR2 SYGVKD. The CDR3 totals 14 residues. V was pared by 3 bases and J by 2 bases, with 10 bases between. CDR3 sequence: CAISDARDQETQYF. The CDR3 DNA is TGTGCCATCAGTGACGCCAGGGATCAAGAGACCCAGTACTTC.

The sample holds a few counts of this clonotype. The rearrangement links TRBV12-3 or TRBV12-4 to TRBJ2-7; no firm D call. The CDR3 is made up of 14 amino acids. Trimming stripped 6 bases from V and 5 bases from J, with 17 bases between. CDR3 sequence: CASSLTVRLDEQYF. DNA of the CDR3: TGTGCCAGCAGCCTTACAGTCAGGCTGGACGAGCAGTACTTC.

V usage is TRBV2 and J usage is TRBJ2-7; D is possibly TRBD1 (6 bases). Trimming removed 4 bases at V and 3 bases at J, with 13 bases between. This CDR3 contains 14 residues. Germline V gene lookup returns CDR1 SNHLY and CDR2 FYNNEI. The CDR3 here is CASSGGPIDYEQYF. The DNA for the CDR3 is TGTGCCAGCAGTGGGGGGCCAATCGACTACGAGCAGTACTTC.

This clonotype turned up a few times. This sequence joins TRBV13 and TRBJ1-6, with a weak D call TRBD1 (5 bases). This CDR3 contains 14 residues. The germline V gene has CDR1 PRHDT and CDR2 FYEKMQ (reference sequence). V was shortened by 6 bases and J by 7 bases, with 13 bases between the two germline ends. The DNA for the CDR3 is TGTGCCAGCAGACCTCGGACAAGAAATTCACCCCTCCACTTT. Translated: CASRPRTRNSPLHF. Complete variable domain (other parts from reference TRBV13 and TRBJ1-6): AAGVIQSPRHLIKEKRETATLKCYPIPRHDTVYWYQQGPGQDPQFLISFYEKMQSDKGSIPDRFSAQQFSDYHSELNMSSLELGDSALYFCASRPRTRNSPLHFGNGTRLTVT.

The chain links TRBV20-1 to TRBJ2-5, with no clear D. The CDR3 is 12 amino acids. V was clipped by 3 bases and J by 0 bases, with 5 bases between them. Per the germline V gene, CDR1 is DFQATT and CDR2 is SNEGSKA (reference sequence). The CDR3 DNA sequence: TGCAGTGCTAGCTTGTACCAAGAGACCCAGTACTTC. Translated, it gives CSASLYQETQYF.

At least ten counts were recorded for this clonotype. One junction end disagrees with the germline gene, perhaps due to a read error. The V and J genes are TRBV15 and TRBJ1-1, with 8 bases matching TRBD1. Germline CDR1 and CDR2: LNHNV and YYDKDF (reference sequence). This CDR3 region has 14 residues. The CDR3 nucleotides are TGTGCCACCAGCGGAGACAGGGGCGGTACTGAAGCTTTCTTT. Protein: CATSGDRGGTEAFF.

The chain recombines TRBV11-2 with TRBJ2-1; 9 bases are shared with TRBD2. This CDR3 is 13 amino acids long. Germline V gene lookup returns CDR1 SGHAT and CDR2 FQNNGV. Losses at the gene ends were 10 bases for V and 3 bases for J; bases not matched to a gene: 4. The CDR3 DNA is TGTGCCACCGCGGGGGGGGACTACAATGAGCAGTTCTTC. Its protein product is CATAGGDYNEQFF.

CDR3 protein: CASRGGRESTEAFF. The CDR3 DNA reads TGTGCCAGCAGAGGCGGCAGGGAAAGCACTGAAGCTTTCTTT. This chain joins TRBV2 and TRBJ1-1, with D perhaps matching TRBD1 (5 bases). The germline gives CDR1 SNHLY, CDR2 FYNNEI. There are 14 residues in the CDR3. Trimming cost V 6 bases and J 4 bases, with 15 bases left between them.